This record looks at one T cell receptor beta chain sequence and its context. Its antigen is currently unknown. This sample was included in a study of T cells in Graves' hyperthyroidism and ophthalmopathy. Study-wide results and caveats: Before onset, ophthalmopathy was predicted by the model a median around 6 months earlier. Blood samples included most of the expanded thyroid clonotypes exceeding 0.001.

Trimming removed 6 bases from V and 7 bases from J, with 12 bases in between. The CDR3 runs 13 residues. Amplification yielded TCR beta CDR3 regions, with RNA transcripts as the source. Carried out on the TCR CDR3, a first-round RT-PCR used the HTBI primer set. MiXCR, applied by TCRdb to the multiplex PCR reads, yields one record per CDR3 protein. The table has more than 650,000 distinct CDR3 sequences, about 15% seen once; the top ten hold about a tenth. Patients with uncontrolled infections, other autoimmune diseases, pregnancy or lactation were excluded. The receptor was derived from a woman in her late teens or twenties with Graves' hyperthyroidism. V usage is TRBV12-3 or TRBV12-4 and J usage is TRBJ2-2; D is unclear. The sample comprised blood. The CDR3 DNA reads TGTGCCAGCAGGTTGGTTGGACGCGGGGAGCTGTTTTTT. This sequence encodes CASRLVGRGELFF.